This T cell receptor (beta chain) was captured in a study of shared clonotypes between healthy human individuals (dated by TCRdb to between 2020 and 2021). Regarding the complete study: The cohort included a few men and two women between 18 and 49 years of age. For each donor, three plates each were used for CD4 naive and CD4 memory, two plates were used for CD8 naive, and one plate was used for CD8 memory. To estimate repertoire size and how much clonotype sharing occurs between individuals, the study deeply sequenced the blood TCR repertoires of several healthy adults. To increase sequencing depth and limit assay-specific biases, TCR repertoire library preparation and sequencing were carried out by different laboratories using diverse techniques. Between about 0.8 and 9 billion PBMCs per donor were obtained by leukapheresis.

V is clipped by 5 bases and J by 5 bases, and the sequence between their germline boundaries is 9 bases long. The CDR3 starts with the cysteine, ends with the phenylalanine, and has 12 residues. Only CDR3 DNA remains: 36 bases, in frame from the first base. Based on the germline V gene, the CDR1 and CDR2 sequences are MDHEN and SYDVKM. Comments on this clone: Its cognate antigen has yet to be identified. No much larger clone is present one base from it, and per-base qualities are unavailable. Other DNA variants within this sample encode the same CDR3.

CD8 naive samples were obtained by positive selection for CCR7 among CD45RO-negative cells, yielding a CD45RA+CCR7+ population from which TemRA cells were excluded. Donors were healthy HIV-negative adults with no recently reported acute infections or vaccinations. Every donor was a Caucasian adult residing in Nashville, Tennessee, USA. Blood was obtained by leukapheresis, after which PBMCs were separated by Ficoll-Histopaque density gradient centrifugation and cryopreserved in liquid nitrogen vapor phase. Analytical flow cytometry was used to check the purity and quantity of each magnetically sorted T cell population. Genomic DNA was isolated from every sorted fraction and measured by UV absorbance on a Nanodrop 2000c. TCR CDR3 regions were amplified from genomic DNA by multiplex PCR using the deep immunoSEQ assay. For each cell subset, the extracted genomic DNA was distributed evenly across all wells of several immunoSEQ 96-well plates, and each plate served as one replicate. Each replicate PCR for sorted subsets received about 210 ng genomic DNA, equal to tens of thousands of T cell genomes. The purified libraries were quantified using a Qubit 3.0 fluorometer, sized with a Bioanalyzer 2100, and then quantified again using the KAPA Library Quantification kit. Each immunoSEQ 96-well plate was sequenced on its own single-read 150-cycle Illumina NextSeq 550 flow cell. The study's own analysis went as follows. The immunoSEQ output contained only junctional sequences without quality scores, so filtering could not match that applied to full-length reads. Sequences were annotated with PyIR, a Python wrapper for IgBLAST v1.9, and V/J genes and CDR3 were assigned using IMGT germline references. Reads were removed for weak V/J assignments (E-value above 1e-6), missing CDR3, stop codons, out-of-frame junctions, or ambiguous translated residues. V3J clonotypes were defined as sequences sharing an identical inferred V gene, J gene, and CDR3 amino acid sequence. To compute the percentage overlap between repertoires, the number of shared unique clonotypes was divided by the size of the smaller repertoire. RTK rarefaction, the Chao1 estimator, and Recon v2.1 estimates of unobserved clonotypes were used to assess repertoire richness. Generation probabilities for all TCRbeta clonotypes obtained by the gDNA method from a handful of donors were computed using OLGA. Sourced from immuneACCESS, this table was stored by TCRdb with only in-frame sequences that have V and J called. A share of the clones is absent; for the studies checked, an unresolved V gene accounts for under half, and the remainder has no known explanation. V and J calls and clone size come straight from that table; D and trimming were deduced from the DNA. This sample gives 2 million to 2.5 million clones in total; less than 95% of them show up just once. 1.1% of the sample is in the top ten clones.

The study at large found these results: Only blood was sampled, and tissue TCR repertoires likely differ from those in blood. Compared with non-shared clonotypes, the clonotypes found in all four sorted-subset donors had higher generation probabilities. Because the study included only a small number of donors, the genetic and exposure-history diversity represented was limited. Rarefaction of sorted-subset datasets indicated incomplete sequencing despite the large sequencing depth. Pairwise subsampling led to the expectation that sequencing depth would affect the degree of clonotype sharing among donors. Roughly 5.2% of naive CD4, 3.5% of naive CD8, roughly 2.4% of memory CD4, and approximately 0.39% of memory CD8 clonotypes were shared across several donors. Estimated clonotype richness was generally larger for naive than for memory subsets.

Sequencing was performed on naive CD8+ T cells sorted from blood. The cell subset or site label corresponds to: CD45RA+CCR7+. Rearrangement joined TRBV28 to TRBJ1-1, with the D gene uncertain. The source of this sequence is a man younger than 35 in good health. Read as DNA, the sequence is TGTGCCAGCAGTCGAGACGGAACTGAAGCTTTCTTT. This codes for CASSRDGTEAFF.